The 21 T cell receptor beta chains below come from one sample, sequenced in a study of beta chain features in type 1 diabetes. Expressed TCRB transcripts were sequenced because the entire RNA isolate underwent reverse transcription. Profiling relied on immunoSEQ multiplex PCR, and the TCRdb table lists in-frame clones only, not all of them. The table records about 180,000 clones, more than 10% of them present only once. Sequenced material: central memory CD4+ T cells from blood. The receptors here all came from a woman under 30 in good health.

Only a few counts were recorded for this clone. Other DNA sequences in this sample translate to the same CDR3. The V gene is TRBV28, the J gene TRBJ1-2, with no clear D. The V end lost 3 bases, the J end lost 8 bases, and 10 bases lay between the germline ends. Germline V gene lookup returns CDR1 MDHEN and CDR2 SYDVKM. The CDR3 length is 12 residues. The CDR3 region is CASSLRERGYTF. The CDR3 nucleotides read TGTGCCAGCAGTTTGAGGGAAAGAGGCTACACCTTC.

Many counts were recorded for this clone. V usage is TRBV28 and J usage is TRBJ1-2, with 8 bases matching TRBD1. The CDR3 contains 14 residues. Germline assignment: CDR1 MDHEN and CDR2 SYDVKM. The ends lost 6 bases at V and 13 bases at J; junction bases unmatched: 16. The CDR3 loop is CASSPTGTGRSSTF. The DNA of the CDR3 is TGTGCCAGCAGCCCTACCGGGACAGGACGTTCCAGCACCTTC.

CDR3 sequence (DNA): TGCGCCAGCAGCTTGAGCGGCGGGGGCTCCTACGAGCAGTACTTC. This sequence encodes CASSLSGGGSYEQYF. This sequence joins TRBV5-1 and TRBJ2-7, with 7 bases matching TRBD2. V gave up 1 base and J gave up 0 bases; unmatched junction bases: 4. This CDR3 is built from 15 residues. Germline V lookup: CDR1 SGHRS, CDR2 YFSETQ.

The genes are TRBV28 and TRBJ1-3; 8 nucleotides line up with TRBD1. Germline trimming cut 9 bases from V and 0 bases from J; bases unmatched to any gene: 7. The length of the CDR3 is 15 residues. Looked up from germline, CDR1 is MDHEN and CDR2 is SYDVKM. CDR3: CASTVGQGSGNTIYF. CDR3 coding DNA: TGTGCCAGTACCGTCGGACAGGGCTCTGGAAACACCATATATTTT.

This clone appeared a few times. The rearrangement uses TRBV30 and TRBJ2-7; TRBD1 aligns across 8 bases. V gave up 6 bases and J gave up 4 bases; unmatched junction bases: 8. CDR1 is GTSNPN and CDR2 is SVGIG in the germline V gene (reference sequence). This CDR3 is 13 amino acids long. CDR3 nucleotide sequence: TGTGCCTGCCGACAGGGGACCTATTACGAGCAGTACTTC. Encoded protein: CACRQGTYYEQYF.

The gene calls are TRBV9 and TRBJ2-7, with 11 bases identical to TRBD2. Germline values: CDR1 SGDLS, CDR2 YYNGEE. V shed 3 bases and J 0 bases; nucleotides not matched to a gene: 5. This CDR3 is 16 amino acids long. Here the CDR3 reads CASSALAGGSSYEQYF. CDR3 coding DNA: TGTGCCAGCAGCGCGCTAGCGGGAGGATCCTCCTACGAGCAGTACTTC.

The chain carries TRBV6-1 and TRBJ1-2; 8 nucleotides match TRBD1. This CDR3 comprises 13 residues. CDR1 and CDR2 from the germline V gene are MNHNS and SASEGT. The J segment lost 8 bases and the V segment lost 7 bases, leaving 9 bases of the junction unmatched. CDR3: CASTPRTGIGYTF. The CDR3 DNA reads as TGTGCCAGCACCCCTCGGACAGGGATCGGCTACACCTTC.

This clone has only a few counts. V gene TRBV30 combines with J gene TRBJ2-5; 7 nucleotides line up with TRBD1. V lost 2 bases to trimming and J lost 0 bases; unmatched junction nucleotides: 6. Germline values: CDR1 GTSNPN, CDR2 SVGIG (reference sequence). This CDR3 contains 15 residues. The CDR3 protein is CAWSPGQSYQETQYF. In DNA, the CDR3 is TGTGCCTGGAGTCCGGGACAGTCGTACCAAGAGACCCAGTACTTC.

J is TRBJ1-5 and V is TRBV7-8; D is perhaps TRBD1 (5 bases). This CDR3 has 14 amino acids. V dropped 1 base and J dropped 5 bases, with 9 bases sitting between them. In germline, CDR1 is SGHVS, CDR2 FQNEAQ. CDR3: CASSLGDSYQPQHF. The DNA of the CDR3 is TGTGCCAGCAGCTTAGGTGACAGTTATCAGCCCCAGCATTTT.

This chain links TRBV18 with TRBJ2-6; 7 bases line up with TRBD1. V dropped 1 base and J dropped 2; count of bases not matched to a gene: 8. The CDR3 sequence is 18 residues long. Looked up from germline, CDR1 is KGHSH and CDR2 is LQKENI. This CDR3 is CASSPLGTVPTGANVLTF. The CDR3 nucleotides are TGTGCCAGCTCACCACTTGGGACAGTTCCTACTGGGGCCAACGTCCTGACTTTC.

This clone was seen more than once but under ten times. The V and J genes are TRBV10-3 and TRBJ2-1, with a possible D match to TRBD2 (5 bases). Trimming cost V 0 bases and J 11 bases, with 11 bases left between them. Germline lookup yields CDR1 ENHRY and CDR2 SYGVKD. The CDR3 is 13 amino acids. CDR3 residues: CAISESTDSKQFF. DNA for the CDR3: TGTGCCATCAGTGAGTCGACGGACTCCAAGCAGTTCTTC.

DNA of the CDR3: TGTGCCAGCAGCGTGGCGGGCCTTAGCTCCTACAATGAGCAGTTCTTC. It encodes CASSVAGLSSYNEQFF. The chain has TRBV9 and TRBJ2-1; possibly TRBD2 for D (5 bases). This CDR3 contains 16 residues. Germline CDR1 and CDR2: SGDLS and YYNGEE. V gave up 2 bases and J gave up 0 bases, with 12 bases separating them.

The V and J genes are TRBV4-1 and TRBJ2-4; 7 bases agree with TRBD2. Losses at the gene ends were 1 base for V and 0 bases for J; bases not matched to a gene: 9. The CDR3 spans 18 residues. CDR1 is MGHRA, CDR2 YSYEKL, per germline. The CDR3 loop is CASSQVSGRERAKNIQYF. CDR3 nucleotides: TGCGCCAGCAGCCAAGTTAGCGGGCGGGAGAGAGCCAAAAACATTCAGTACTTC.

DNA of the CDR3: TGTGCCAGCAGTAGGTTAGCGGGAGGAACCTACGAGCAGTACTTC. Residues: CASSRLAGGTYEQYF. The chain combines TRBV2 with TRBJ2-7; 10 bases line up with TRBD2. This CDR3 has 15 residues. CDR1 is SNHLY, CDR2 FYNNEI, per germline. The V segment lost 5 bases and the J segment 2 bases; nucleotides outside the gene matches: 6.

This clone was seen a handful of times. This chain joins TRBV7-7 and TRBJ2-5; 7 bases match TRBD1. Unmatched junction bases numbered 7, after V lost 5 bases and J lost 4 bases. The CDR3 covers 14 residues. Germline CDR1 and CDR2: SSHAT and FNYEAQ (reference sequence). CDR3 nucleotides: TGTGCCAGCAGCGGCACAGGGGATGGAGAGACCCAGTACTTC. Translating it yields CASSGTGDGETQYF.

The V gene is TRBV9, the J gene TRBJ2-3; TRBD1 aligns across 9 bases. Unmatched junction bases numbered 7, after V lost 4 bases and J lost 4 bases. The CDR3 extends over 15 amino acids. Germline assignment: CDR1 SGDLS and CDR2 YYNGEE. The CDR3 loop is CASSSPGQGPDTQYF. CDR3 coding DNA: TGTGCCAGCAGCTCTCCGGGACAGGGTCCAGATACGCAGTATTTT.

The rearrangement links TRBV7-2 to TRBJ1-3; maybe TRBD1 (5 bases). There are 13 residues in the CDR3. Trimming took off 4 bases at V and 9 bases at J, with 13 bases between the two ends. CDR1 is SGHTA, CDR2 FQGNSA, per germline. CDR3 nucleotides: TGTGCCAGCAGCTCTACCCAGGGTGCCACCATATATTTT. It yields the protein CASSSTQGATIYF.

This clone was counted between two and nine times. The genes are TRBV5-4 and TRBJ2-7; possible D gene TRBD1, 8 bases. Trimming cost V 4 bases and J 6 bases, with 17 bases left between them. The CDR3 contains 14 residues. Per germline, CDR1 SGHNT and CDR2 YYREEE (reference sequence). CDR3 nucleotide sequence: TGTGCCAGCAGCCTGGACCACAGGGGGGGCGAGCAGTACTTC. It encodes CASSLDHRGGEQYF.

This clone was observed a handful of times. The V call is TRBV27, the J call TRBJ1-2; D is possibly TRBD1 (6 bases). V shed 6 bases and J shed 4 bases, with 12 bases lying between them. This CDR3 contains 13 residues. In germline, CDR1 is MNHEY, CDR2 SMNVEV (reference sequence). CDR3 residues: CASRGGWAYGYTF. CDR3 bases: TGTGCCAGCAGAGGGGGTTGGGCCTATGGCTACACCTTC.

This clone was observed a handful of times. This chain's CDR3 is CASSTGQLRHGYTF. CDR3 DNA sequence: TGTGCCAGTAGTACGGGACAGCTACGACATGGCTACACCTTC. The chain links TRBV19 to TRBJ1-2; 7 bases map to TRBD1. With 4 bases clipped from V and 6 bases from J, the junction kept 8 bases outside the gene matches. The CDR3 consists of 14 residues. CDR1 is LNHDA and CDR2 is SQIVND in the germline V gene (reference sequence).

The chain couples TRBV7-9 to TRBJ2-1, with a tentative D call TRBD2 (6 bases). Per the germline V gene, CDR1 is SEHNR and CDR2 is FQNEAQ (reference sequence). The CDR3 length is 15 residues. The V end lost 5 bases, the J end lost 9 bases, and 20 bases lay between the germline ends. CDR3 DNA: TGTGCCAGCAGCCCCCTGGTGGGAGGTGTGGGTGAGCAGTTCTTC. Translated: CASSPLVGGVGEQFF.